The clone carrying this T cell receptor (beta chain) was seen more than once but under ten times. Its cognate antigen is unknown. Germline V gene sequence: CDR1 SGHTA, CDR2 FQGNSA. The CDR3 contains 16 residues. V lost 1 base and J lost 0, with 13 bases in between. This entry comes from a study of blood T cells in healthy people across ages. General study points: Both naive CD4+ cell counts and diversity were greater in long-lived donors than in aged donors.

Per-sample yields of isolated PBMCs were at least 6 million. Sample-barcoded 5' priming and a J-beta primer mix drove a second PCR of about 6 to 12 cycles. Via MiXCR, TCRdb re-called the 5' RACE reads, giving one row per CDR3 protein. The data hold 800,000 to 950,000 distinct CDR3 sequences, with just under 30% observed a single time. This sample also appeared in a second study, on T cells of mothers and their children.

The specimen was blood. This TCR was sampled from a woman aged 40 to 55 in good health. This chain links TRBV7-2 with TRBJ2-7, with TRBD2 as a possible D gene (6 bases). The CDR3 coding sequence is TGTGCCAGCAGCTTAGGAGGAGGGGCGAGCTCCTACGAGCAGTACTTC. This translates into CASSLGGGASSYEQYF.